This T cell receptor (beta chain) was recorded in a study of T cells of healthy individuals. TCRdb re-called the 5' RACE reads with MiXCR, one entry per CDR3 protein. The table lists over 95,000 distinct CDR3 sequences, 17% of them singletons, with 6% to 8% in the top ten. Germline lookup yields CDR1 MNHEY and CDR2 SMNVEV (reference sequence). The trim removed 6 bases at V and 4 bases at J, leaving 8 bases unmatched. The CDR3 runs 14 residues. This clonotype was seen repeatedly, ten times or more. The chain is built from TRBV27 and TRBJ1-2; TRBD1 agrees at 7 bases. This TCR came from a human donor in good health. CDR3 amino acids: CASRPGQAGYGYTF. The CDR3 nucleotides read TGTGCCAGCAGGCCTGGACAGGCGGGCTATGGCTACACCTTC.